This T cell receptor beta chain is from a study of blood T cell repertoires in COVID-19. In the study overall: Both acute and convalescent COVID-19 samples were obtained from the United States, Italy and Spain. Sample material is recorded as cDNA or gDNA derived from T cells, B-cell-depleted T cells, or PBMCs.

This clone has a handful of counts. Authors' analysis steps: How many nucleated cells were present was estimated from reference gene primer amplification. The table came from immunoSEQ multiplex PCR; TCRdb's copy has only in-frame clones and leaves some out. V, J and clone size derive from that table, while D and trimming were established from the DNA sequence. There are 150,000 to 200,000 clones in the sample; more than 70% occur only once, and under 5% lies in the top ten. The sequenced sample consisted of peripheral blood. The sequence was collected from a human donor in a cohort sampled during active COVID-19.

The CDR3 protein is CASSQEQGANSPLHF. The DNA for the CDR3 is TGCGCCAGCAGCCAAGAGCAGGGGGCGAATTCACCCCTCCACTTT. The gene calls are TRBV4-1 and TRBJ1-6; 8 bases fit TRBD1. Trimming took 0 bases from V and 7 from J; bases not matched to a gene: 2. This CDR3 comprises 15 residues. CDR1 is MGHRA, CDR2 YSYEKL, per germline.